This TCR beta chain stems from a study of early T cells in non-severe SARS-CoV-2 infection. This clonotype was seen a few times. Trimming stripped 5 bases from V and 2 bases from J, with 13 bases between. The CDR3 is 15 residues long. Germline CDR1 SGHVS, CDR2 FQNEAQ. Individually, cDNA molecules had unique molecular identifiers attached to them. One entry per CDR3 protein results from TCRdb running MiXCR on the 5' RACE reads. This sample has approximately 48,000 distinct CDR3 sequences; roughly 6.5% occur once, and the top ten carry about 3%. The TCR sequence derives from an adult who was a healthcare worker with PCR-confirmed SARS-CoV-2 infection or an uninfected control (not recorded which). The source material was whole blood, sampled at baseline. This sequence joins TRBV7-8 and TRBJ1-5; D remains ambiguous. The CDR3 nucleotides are TGTGCCAGCAGCCGAACGGGGAGGGGCAATCAGCCCCAGCATTTT. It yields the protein CASSRTGRGNQPQHF. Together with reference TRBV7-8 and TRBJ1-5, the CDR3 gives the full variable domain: GAGVSQSPRYKVAKRGQDVALRCDPISGHVSLFWYQQALGQGPEFLTYFQNEAQLDKSGLPSDRFFAERPEGSVSTLKIQRTQQEDSAVYLCASSRTGRGNQPQHFGDGTRLSIL.